The 19 T cell receptor beta chains below were found in one sample sequenced in a study of T cell repertoires in cytomegalovirus infection. For these TCRs, the target antigens are not known. TCRdb redid the calling of the reads with MiXCR, one entry per CDR3 protein. The sample yields some 940,000 distinct CDR3 sequences, around 31% seen once. This specimen consisted of cultured CD8+ T cells from PBMCs, obtained from culture after CMV antigen stimulation. The receptor source for this set is a human donor in good health (CMV status not recorded). Some clones in this sample may be carry-over from other donors' samples.

The chain couples TRBV12-3 or TRBV12-4 to TRBJ1-5; D gene unclear. V was pared by 2 bases and J by 9 bases, with 11 bases between. The CDR3 spans 13 residues. The CDR3 bases are TGTGCCAGCAGTTTAAACATCGAGAGGCCCCAGCATTTT. It specifies CASSLNIERPQHF.

This clonotype was picked up a small number of times. The rearrangement joins TRBV7-9 to TRBJ2-3, with 8 bases matching TRBD2. V shed 5 bases, J shed 2 bases, and the junction held 9 bases outside the gene matches. This CDR3 comprises 16 residues. CDR1 and CDR2 (germline): SEHNR, FQNEAQ (reference sequence). Written as DNA, the CDR3 is TGTGCCAGCAGCCCCGACTTAGCGGGGCACACAGATACGCAGTATTTT. Protein: CASSPDLAGHTDTQYF.

V and J are TRBV6-6 and TRBJ2-7, with D perhaps TRBD1 or TRBD2 (5 bases each). The V gene lost 6 bases and the J gene lost 0 bases, with 15 bases spanning the gap. The germline V gene has CDR1 MNHNY and CDR2 SVGAGI (reference sequence). The CDR3 is 15 residues long. CDR3 amino acids: CASRSWAGTSYEQYF. For the CDR3, the DNA is TGTGCCAGCAGGTCCTGGGCAGGGACCTCCTACGAGCAGTACTTC.

This chain uses TRBV7-9 with TRBJ1-4; 7 bases match TRBD1. The junction had 7 bases not matched to a gene; V was cut back by 5 bases and J by 7 bases. The germline V gene encodes CDR1 SEHNR and CDR2 FQNEAQ (reference sequence). The CDR3 is 14 amino acids. Here the CDR3 reads CASSTTGRGEKLFF. DNA of the CDR3: TGTGCCAGCAGCACGACAGGGAGGGGTGAAAAACTGTTTTTT.

The genes are TRBV10-3 and TRBJ2-1; TRBD1 or TRBD2 may be the D gene (6 bases each). V lost 8 bases to trimming and J lost 7 bases, with 18 bases between them. The CDR3 spans 14 residues. Germline loops: CDR1 ENHRY, CDR2 SYGVKD. The CDR3 DNA follows: TGTGCCATCGGTGTGGGGGGCGTTATGAATGAGCAGTTCTTC. It specifies CAIGVGGVMNEQFF.

The chain employs TRBV4-3 and TRBJ1-2, with 7 bases that match TRBD1. This CDR3 is 15 amino acids long. The germline CDR1 and CDR2 sequences are LGHNA and YSLEER. V lost 5 bases to trimming and J lost 1 base; unmatched junction nucleotides: 7. This CDR3 reads CASSSEQGINYGYTF. In nucleotides, the CDR3 is TGCGCCAGCAGCTCTGAACAGGGGATTAACTATGGCTACACCTTC.

This clonotype was observed a handful of times. The CDR3 here is CASTGLAELREETQYF. CDR3 nucleotide sequence: TGTGCCAGCACTGGGCTGGCTGAATTGAGGGAAGAGACCCAGTACTTC. The chain has TRBV6-2 or TRBV6-3 and TRBJ2-5, with D possibly being TRBD2 (5 bases). There are 16 residues in the CDR3. CDR1 is MNHEY and CDR2 is SVGEGT in the germline V gene. The V gene lost 7 bases and the J gene lost 3 bases, with 21 bases spanning the gap.

The chain couples TRBV12-3 or TRBV12-4 to TRBJ1-5; D might be TRBD1 (6 bases). The CDR3 is 16 residues long. The V end was cut by 7 bases, the J end by 3 bases, with 19 bases between. Here the CDR3 DNA reads TGTGCCAGCACCTCATCGACAGGCGGCCCCAATCAGCCCCAGCATTTT. The encoded protein is CASTSSTGGPNQPQHF.

This clonotype was seen a few times. The gene calls are TRBV7-8 and TRBJ1-1; TRBD1 agrees at 9 bases. V shed 5 bases and J 1 base; nucleotides not matched to a gene: 5. Germline CDR1 SGHVS, CDR2 FQNEAQ. This CDR3 spans 15 amino acids. The CDR3 DNA sequence: TGTGCCAGCAGCACCAACAGGGGGCCGAACACTGAAGCTTTCTTT. It specifies CASSTNRGPNTEAFF.

The J gene is TRBJ1-6, the V gene TRBV28; 7 bases are a match to TRBD1. This CDR3 contains 15 residues. V was clipped by 5 bases and J by 6 bases; unmatched bases: 7. CDR1 and CDR2 (germline): MDHEN, SYDVKM. CDR3 nucleotides: TGTGCCAGCAGTCCAGACAGGGCTTTTAATTCACCCCTCCACTTT. This gives the protein CASSPDRAFNSPLHF.

This clonotype was detected a few times. This chain uses TRBV4-3 with TRBJ2-1; D gene uncertain. The germline V and J ends were trimmed by 0 bases and 0 bases, with 12 bases remaining between them. This CDR3 has 17 residues. The germline V gene encodes CDR1 LGHNA and CDR2 YSLEER. The CDR3 DNA reads as TGCGCCAGCAGCCAAGATCGGGCGTCAGACTCCTACAATGAGCAGTTCTTC. As protein: CASSQDRASDSYNEQFF.

The CDR3 sequence: CASSPSQGLLNYGYTF. CDR3 DNA sequence: TGTGCCAGCAGTCCGTCCCAGGGGCTACTTAACTATGGCTACACCTTC. J is TRBJ1-2 and V is TRBV27; D possibly corresponds to TRBD1 (6 bases). The germline V gene encodes CDR1 MNHEY and CDR2 SMNVEV (reference sequence). This CDR3 spans 16 amino acids. V gave up 5 bases and J gave up 1 base, with 17 bases separating them.

A few counts support this clonotype. The rearrangement links TRBV5-1 to TRBJ2-7; a weak D match, TRBD2 (6 bases). Looked up from germline, CDR1 is SGHRS and CDR2 is YFSETQ. Trimming took 4 bases from V and 3 from J, leaving 14 bases between them. The CDR3 is made up of 14 amino acids. In DNA, the CDR3 is TGCGCCAGCAGCACGTACGGGGGAAACTACGAGCAGTACTTC. This codes for CASSTYGGNYEQYF.

This clonotype has just a few counts. The chain combines TRBV12-3 or TRBV12-4 with TRBJ2-7; 8 positions agree with TRBD1. V dropped 6 bases and J dropped 3; count of bases not matched to a gene: 7. The CDR3 spans 14 residues. The CDR3 protein is CASSLTGVDYEQYV. The CDR3 nucleotides are TGTGCCAGCAGCCTGACAGGGGTGGACTACGAGCAGTACGTC.

This clonotype has a handful of counts. The CDR3 protein is CASRAGTGGFDEQYF. The DNA of the CDR3 is TGCGCCAGCAGGGCCGGGACAGGGGGCTTCGACGAGCAGTACTTC. The chain employs TRBV5-1 and TRBJ2-7, with 12 bases lining up with TRBD1. With 5 bases clipped from V and 5 bases from J, the junction kept 8 bases outside the gene matches. Germline CDR1 is SGHRS and CDR2 is YFSETQ. The CDR3 has 15 residues.

This clonotype was recorded a few times. J is TRBJ2-5 and V is TRBV4-1, with 10 bases that match TRBD1. CDR1 and CDR2 from the germline V gene are MGHRA and YSYEKL. The length of the CDR3 is 16 residues. V shed 3 bases, J shed 1 base, and the junction held 5 bases outside the gene matches. This CDR3 reads CASSQEDRGLQETQYF. The CDR3 region has the DNA TGCGCCAGCAGCCAGGAAGACAGGGGGCTCCAAGAGACCCAGTACTTC.

This chain joins TRBV5-1 and TRBJ1-1; TRBD1 matches at 8 bases. Losses at the gene ends were 1 base for V and 5 bases for J; bases not matched to a gene: 4. The CDR3 length is 14 residues. Germline V gives CDR1 SGHRS, CDR2 YFSETQ. CDR3 protein: CASSLTGGWTEAFF. CDR3 coding DNA: TGCGCCAGCAGCTTGACAGGGGGGTGGACTGAAGCTTTCTTT.

This clonotype turned up a few times. The CDR3 nucleotides read TGTGCCATCAGTGGTAAACCGGGACAGGACTCCTACGAGCAGTACGTC. Protein: CAISGKPGQDSYEQYV. The chain couples TRBV10-3 to TRBJ2-7; 8 bases align to TRBD1. In germline, CDR1 is ENHRY, CDR2 SYGVKD. Germline trimming cut 4 bases from V and 0 bases from J; bases unmatched to any gene: 8. The CDR3 contains 16 residues.

This clonotype was seen only a few times. The chain is built from TRBV6-2 or TRBV6-3 and TRBJ2-1; 14 nucleotides agree with TRBD2. Germline trimming cut 3 bases from V and 4 bases from J; bases unmatched to any gene: 5. Germline V gene lookup returns CDR1 MNHEY and CDR2 SVGEGT. CDR3 size: 17 residues. The DNA for the CDR3 is TGTGCCAGCAGTTATGGACTAGCGGGGGGACATTACAATGAGCAGTTCTTC. Its protein is CASSYGLAGGHYNEQFF.